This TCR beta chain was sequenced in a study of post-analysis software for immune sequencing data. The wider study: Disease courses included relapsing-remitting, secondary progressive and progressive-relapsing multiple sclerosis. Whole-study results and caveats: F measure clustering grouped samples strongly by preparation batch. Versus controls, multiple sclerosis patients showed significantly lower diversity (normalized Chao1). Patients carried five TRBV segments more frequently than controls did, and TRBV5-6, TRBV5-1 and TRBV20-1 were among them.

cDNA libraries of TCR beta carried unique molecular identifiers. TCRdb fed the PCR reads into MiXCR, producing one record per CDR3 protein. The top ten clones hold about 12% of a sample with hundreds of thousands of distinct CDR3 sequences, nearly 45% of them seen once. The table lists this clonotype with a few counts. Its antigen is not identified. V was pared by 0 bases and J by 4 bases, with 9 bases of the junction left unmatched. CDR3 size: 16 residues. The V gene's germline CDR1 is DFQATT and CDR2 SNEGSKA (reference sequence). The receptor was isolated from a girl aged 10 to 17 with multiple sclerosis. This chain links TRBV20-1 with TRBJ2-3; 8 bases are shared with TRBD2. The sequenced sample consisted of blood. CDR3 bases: TGCAGTGCTAGAGATCCGGCTAGCGGGCTCGCAGATACGCAGTATTTT. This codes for CSARDPASGLADTQYF.